Included here is one T cell receptor beta chain sequence, with context. The sample belongs to a study of blood T cell repertoires in COVID-19. The V and J ends lost 0 bases and 2 bases, in that order; junction bases with no gene match: 5. CDR1 LGHNA and CDR2 YSLEER come from the germline V gene. The CDR3 length is 16 residues. The method was immunoSEQ multiplex PCR; TCRdb's version includes in-frame clones alone and lacks a portion of them. The sample records 200,000 to 250,000 clones, about nine tenths being singletons. The sample taken for sequencing was peripheral blood. The V call is TRBV4-3, the J call TRBJ2-7, with 9 bases matching TRBD1. This receptor was obtained from a man aged 30 to 39 with COVID-19, enrolled during active disease. CDR3 coding DNA: TGCGCCAGCAGCCAAGAGATCGGGACAGGGACCTACGAGCAGTACTTC. It encodes CASSQEIGTGTYEQYF.